This TCR beta chain emerged from a study of CD8+ T cells in alopecia areata. It was cDNA, reverse transcribed from extracted RNA, that served as the sequencing template. The assay was immunoSEQ multiplex PCR, and TCRdb's table has in-frame clones only and misses some. The profile shows roughly 140,000 clones, less than 65% of them singletons. The CDR3 loop spans 15 amino acids. Losses at the gene ends were 7 bases for V and 0 bases for J; bases not matched to a gene: 9. Germline V gene lookup returns CDR1 SGHRS and CDR2 YFSETQ. Specimen: CD8+ T cells sorted from blood. The sequence was collected from a human donor in good health. V is TRBV5-1 and J is TRBJ2-5, with 7 bases lining up with TRBD2. The CDR3 loop reads CASAKELADQETQYF. The CDR3 coding sequence is TGCGCCAGCGCGAAGGAGCTAGCGGACCAAGAGACCCAGTACTTC.